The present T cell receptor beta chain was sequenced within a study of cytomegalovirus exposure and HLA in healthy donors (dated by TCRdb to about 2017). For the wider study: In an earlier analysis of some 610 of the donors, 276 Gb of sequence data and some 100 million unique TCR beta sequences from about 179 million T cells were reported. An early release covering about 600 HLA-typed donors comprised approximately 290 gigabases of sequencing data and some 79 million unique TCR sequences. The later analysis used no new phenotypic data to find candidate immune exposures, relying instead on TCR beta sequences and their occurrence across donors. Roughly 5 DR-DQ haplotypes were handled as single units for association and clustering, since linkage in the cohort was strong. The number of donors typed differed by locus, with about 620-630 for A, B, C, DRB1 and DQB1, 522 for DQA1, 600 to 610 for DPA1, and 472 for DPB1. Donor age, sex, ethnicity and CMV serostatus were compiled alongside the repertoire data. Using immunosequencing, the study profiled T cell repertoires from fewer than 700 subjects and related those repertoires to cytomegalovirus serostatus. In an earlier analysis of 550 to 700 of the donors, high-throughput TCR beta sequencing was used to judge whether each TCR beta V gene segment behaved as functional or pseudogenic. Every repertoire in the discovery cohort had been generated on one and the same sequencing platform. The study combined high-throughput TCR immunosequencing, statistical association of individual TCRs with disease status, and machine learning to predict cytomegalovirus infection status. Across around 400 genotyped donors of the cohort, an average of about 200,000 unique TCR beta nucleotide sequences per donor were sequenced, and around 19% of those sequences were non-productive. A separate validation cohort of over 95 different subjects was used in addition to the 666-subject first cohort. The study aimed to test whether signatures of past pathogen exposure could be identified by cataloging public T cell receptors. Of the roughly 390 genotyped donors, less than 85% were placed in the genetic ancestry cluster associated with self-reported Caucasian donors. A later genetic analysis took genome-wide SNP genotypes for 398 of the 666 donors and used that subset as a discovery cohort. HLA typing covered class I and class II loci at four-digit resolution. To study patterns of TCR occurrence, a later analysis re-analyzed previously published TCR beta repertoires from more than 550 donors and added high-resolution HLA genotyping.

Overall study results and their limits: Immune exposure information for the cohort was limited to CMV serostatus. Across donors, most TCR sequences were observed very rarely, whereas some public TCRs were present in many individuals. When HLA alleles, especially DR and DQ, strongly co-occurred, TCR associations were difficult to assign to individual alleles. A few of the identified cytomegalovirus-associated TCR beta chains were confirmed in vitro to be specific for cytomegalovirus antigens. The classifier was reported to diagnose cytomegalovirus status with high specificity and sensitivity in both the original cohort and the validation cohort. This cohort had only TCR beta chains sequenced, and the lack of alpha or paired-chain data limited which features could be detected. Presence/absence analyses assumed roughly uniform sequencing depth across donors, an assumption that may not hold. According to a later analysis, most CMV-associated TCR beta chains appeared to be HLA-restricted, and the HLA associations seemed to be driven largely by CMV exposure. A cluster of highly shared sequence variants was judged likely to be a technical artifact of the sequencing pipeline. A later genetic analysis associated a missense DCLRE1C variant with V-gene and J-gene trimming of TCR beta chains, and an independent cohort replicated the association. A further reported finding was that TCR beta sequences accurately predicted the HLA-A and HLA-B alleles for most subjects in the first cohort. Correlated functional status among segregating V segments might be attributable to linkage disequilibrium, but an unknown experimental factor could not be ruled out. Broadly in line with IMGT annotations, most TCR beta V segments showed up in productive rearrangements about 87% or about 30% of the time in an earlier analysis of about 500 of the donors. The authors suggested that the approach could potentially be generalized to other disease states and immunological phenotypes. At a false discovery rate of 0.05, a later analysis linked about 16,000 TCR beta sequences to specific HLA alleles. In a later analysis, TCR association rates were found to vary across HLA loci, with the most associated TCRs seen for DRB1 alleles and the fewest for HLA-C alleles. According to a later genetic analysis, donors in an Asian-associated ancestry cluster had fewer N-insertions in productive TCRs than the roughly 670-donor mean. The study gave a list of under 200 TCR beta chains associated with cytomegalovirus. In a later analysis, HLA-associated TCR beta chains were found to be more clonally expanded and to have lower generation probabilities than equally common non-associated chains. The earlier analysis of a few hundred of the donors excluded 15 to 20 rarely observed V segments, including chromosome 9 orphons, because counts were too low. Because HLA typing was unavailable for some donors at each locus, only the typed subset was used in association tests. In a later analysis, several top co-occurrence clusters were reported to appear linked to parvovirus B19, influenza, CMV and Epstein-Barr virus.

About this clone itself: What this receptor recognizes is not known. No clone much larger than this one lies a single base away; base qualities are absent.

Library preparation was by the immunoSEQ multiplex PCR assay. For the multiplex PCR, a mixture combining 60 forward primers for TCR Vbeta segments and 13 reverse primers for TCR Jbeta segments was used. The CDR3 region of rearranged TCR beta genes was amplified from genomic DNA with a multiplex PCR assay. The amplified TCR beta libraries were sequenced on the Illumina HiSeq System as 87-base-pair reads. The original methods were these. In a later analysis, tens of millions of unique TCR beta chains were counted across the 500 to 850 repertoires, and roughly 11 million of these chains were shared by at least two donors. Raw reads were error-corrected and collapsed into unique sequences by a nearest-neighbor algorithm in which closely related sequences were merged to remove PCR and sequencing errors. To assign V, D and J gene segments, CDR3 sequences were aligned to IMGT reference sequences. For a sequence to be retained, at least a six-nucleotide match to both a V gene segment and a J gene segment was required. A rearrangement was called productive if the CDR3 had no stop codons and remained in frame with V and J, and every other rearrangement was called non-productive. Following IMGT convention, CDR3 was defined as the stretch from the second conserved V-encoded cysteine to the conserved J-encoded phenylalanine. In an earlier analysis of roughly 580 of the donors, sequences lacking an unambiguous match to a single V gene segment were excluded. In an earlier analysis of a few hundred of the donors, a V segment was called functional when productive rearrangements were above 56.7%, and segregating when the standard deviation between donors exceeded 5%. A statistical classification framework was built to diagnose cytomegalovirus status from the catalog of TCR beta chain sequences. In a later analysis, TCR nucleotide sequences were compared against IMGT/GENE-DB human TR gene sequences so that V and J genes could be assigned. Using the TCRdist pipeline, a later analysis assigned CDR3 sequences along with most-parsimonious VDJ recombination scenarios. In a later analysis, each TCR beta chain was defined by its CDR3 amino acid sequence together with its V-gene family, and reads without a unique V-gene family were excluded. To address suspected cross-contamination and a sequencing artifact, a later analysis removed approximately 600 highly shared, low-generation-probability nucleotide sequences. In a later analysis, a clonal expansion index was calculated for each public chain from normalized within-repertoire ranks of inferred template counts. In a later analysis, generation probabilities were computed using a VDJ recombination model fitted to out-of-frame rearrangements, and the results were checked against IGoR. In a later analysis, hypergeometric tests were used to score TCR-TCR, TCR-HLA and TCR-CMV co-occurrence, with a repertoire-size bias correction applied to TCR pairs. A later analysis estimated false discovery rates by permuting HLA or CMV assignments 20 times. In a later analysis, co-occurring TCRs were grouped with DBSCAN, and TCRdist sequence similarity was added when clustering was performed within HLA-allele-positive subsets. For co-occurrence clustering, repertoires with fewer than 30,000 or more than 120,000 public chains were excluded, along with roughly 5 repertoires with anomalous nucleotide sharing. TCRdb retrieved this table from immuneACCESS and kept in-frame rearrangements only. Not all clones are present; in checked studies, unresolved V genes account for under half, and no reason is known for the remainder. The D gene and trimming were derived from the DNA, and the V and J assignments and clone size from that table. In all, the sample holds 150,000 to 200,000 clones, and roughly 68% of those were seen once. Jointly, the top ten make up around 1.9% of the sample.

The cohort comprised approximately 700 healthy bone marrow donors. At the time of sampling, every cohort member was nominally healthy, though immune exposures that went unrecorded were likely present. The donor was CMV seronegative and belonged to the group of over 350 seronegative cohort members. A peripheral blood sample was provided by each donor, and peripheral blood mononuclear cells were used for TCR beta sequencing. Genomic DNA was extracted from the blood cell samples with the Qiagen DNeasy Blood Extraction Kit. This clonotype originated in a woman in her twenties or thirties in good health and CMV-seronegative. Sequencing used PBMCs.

The nucleotide sequence is TGTGCCAGCGCCGGACAGGGTCAGCCGCAGCCCCAGCATTTT. Its amino acids are CASAGQGQPQPQHF. The rearrangement joined TRBV28 to TRBJ1-5, with TRBD1 matching 8 junction bases. V is pruned by 8 bases and J by 7 bases, leaving 10 bases of the junction without a gene match. According to the germline V gene, CDR1 reads MDHEN and CDR2 reads SYDVKM. The CDR3 measures 14 amino acids from cysteine to phenylalanine. Just the 42-base CDR3 DNA is kept, in frame starting at base 1.